The 24 T cell receptor beta chains below all came from one sample that was sequenced in a study of cytomegalovirus exposure and HLA in healthy donors. Sequenced by immunoSEQ multiplex PCR; TCRdb stores in-frame clones only, minus some. The table shows more than 65,000 clones, with 93% occurring only once. Sequenced sample: PBMCs. All receptors derive from a man aged 18 to 30 in good health and CMV-seronegative.

The chain is built from TRBV13 and TRBJ2-7, with D maybe TRBD2 (7 bases). V lost 5 bases to trimming and J lost 4 bases, with 15 bases between them. From germline, CDR1 is PRHDT and CDR2 FYEKMQ (reference sequence). This CDR3 is built from 14 residues. The DNA for the CDR3 is TGTGCCAGCAGCCTAGCGGTCCAGGGGTACGAGCAGTACTTC. This translates into CASSLAVQGYEQYF.

The chain combines TRBV5-1 with TRBJ2-3, with 10 bases identical to TRBD2. Germline CDR1 reads SGHRS; CDR2 reads YFSETQ. With 3 bases clipped from V and 4 bases from J, the junction kept 5 bases outside the gene matches. This CDR3 is 15 amino acids long. CDR3 sequence (DNA): TGCGCCAGCAGCTCCCTAGCGGGGGTTTCAGATACGCAGTATTTT. This encodes CASSSLAGVSDTQYF. The full variable domain, with the rest looked up from reference TRBV5-1 and TRBJ2-3, is KAGVTQTPRYLIKTRGQQVTLSCSPISGHRSVSWYQQTPGQGLQFLFEYFSETQRNKGNFPGRFSGRQFSNSRSEMNVSTLELGDSALYLCASSSLAGVSDTQYFGPGTRLTVL.

The chain recombines TRBV7-9 with TRBJ2-3; 11 bases are shared with TRBD2. V dropped 5 bases and J dropped 3; count of bases not matched to a gene: 7. Germline loops: CDR1 SEHNR, CDR2 FQNEAQ (reference sequence). CDR3 size: 16 residues. The CDR3 DNA follows: TGTGCCAGCAGCCGTCCTACTAGCGGGGGAACAGATACGCAGTATTTT. Protein: CASSRPTSGGTDTQYF.

J is TRBJ1-1 and V is TRBV19; D uncertain. Per the germline V gene, CDR1 is LNHDA and CDR2 is SQIVND (reference sequence). The CDR3 length is 13 residues. Deletions cut 2 bases from V and 3 bases from J, with 7 bases between. The CDR3: CASSIRRDTEAFF. The CDR3 DNA sequence: TGTGCCAGTAGTATACGGAGGGACACTGAAGCTTTCTTT.

The rearrangement links TRBV29-1 to TRBJ2-7, with D maybe TRBD1 (6 bases). Germline V lookup: CDR1 SQVTM, CDR2 ANQGSEA. There are 14 residues in the CDR3. V lost 5 bases and J 3 bases, leaving 17 bases between the germline ends. Here the CDR3 reads CSVQGSSRDYEQYF. The CDR3 DNA follows: TGCAGCGTTCAGGGGTCCAGCAGGGACTACGAGCAGTACTTC.

This rearrangement joins TRBV19 to TRBJ2-2; D is undetermined. V was pared by 5 bases and J by 3 bases, with 13 bases between. In germline, CDR1 is LNHDA, CDR2 SQIVND (reference sequence). The CDR3 length is 15 residues. The CDR3 DNA is TGTGCCAGTAGTCTCAATTACCGGGACACCGGGGAGCTGTTTTTT. Translated: CASSLNYRDTGELFF. The entire variable domain, with the rest obtained from reference TRBV19 and TRBJ2-2, is as follows: DGGITQSPKYLFRKEGQNVTLSCEQNLNHDAMYWYRQDPGQGLRLIYYSQIVNDFQKGDIAEGYSVSREKKESFPLTVTSAQKNPTAFYLCASSLNYRDTGELFFGEGSRLTVL.

The chain is built from TRBV21-1 and TRBJ1-5; the table's D call of TRBD1 was not tested on the DNA. TRBV21-1 corresponds to a pseudogene. The CDR3 contains 17 residues. CDR3 sequence reads: CASSLGVTLTTDQPQHF. CDR3 in DNA: TGTGCCAGCAGCTTAGGGGTTACACTCACAACGGATCAGCCCCAGCATTTT.

CDR3 residues: CAISRDRGVYRNTGELFF. Written as DNA, the CDR3 is TGTGCCATCTCCCGGGACAGGGGGGTATACAGGAACACCGGGGAGCTGTTTTTT. V and J are TRBV27 and TRBJ2-2, with 11 nucleotides matching TRBD1. V lost 10 bases, J lost 1 base, and 14 bases stayed unmatched. The germline gives CDR1 MNHEY, CDR2 SMNVEV (reference sequence). CDR3 length: 18 amino acids.

The rearrangement joins TRBV6-1 to TRBJ2-5; 11 nucleotides match TRBD2. CDR1 and CDR2 from the germline V gene are MNHNS and SASEGT. Trimming took 8 bases from V and 1 from J; bases not matched to a gene: 0. This CDR3 is built from 13 residues. This chain's CDR3 is CASGTSGQETQYF. CDR3 coding DNA: TGTGCCAGCGGGACTAGCGGCCAAGAGACCCAGTACTTC.

The rearrangement links TRBV27 to TRBJ2-2; possible D gene TRBD2, 5 bases. This CDR3 has 15 amino acids. Trimming stripped 2 bases from V and 4 bases from J, with 11 bases between. Per the germline V gene, CDR1 is MNHEY and CDR2 is SMNVEV (reference sequence). CDR3 in amino acids: CASSLLGLSTGELFF. Written as DNA, the CDR3 is TGTGCCAGCAGTTTACTTGGACTGAGCACCGGGGAGCTGTTTTTT.

This sequence joins TRBV18 and TRBJ1-2; the D is unclear. The V gene's germline CDR1 is KGHSH and CDR2 LQKENI. The length of the CDR3 is 12 residues. Trimming stripped 5 bases from V and 6 bases from J, with 10 bases between. CDR3 region: CASSKRGNGYTF. CDR3 DNA sequence: TGTGCCAGCTCAAAGAGAGGGAATGGCTACACCTTC.

The chain links TRBV9 to TRBJ2-4; the D gene is possibly TRBD2 (5 bases). The CDR3 consists of 14 residues. Per the germline V gene, CDR1 is SGDLS and CDR2 is YYNGEE. V was pared by 7 bases and J by 7 bases, with 18 bases between. The chain's CDR3 is CASQNTRESNIQYF. The CDR3 DNA reads as TGTGCCAGCCAAAATACGAGGGAATCGAACATTCAGTACTTC.

This clone was seen a single time. The J gene is TRBJ2-3, the V gene TRBV30, with D unresolved. Trimming stripped 2 bases from V and 6 bases from J, with 12 bases between. This CDR3 region has 13 residues. CDR1 and CDR2 from the germline V gene are GTSNPN and SVGIG (reference sequence). The CDR3 region is CAWSPTGWDTQYF. CDR3 coding DNA: TGTGCCTGGAGTCCGACTGGGTGGGATACGCAGTATTTT.

The rearrangement joins TRBV7-2 to TRBJ1-4; 7 bases are shared with TRBD1. The germline CDR1 and CDR2 sequences are SGHTA and FQGNSA. The CDR3 consists of 15 residues. The trim removed 5 bases at V and 8 bases at J, leaving 11 bases unmatched. CDR3 sequence reads: CASSKGTAGGEKLFF. The CDR3 nucleotides are TGTGCCAGCAGCAAGGGGACAGCCGGAGGGGAAAAACTGTTTTTT.

The chain recombines TRBV29-1 with TRBJ1-2, with 8 bases matching TRBD1. This CDR3 has 12 residues. CDR1 SQVTM and CDR2 ANQGSEA come from the germline V gene. With 7 bases clipped from V and 5 bases from J, the junction kept 6 bases outside the gene matches. CDR3 DNA sequence: TGCAGCGCTAGATGGACAGGGTATGGCTACACCTTC. It codes for CSARWTGYGYTF.

This CDR3 reads CASSPGQGTRQPQHF. DNA for the CDR3: TGTGCCAGCAGTCCGGGACAGGGGACTAGACAGCCCCAGCATTTT. The chain has TRBV6-6 and TRBJ1-5; 10 nucleotides align to TRBD1. The CDR3 totals 15 residues. Germline V gene data show CDR1 as MNHNY and CDR2 as SVGAGI (reference sequence). With 5 bases clipped from V and 7 bases from J, the junction kept 8 bases outside the gene matches.

V usage is TRBV2 and J usage is TRBJ2-5; 8 bases agree with TRBD1. Germline V gene lookup returns CDR1 SNHLY and CDR2 FYNNEI. The CDR3 runs to 13 residues. V shed 11 bases, J shed 5 bases, and the junction held 10 bases outside the gene matches. CDR3 in DNA: TGTGCCGGGGCCACAGGGGGACAGGAGACCCAGTACTTC. Translated: CAGATGGQETQYF.

The chain is built from TRBV6-5 and TRBJ2-1, with 10 bases matching TRBD1. The CDR3 covers 15 residues. Germline-derived CDR1 and CDR2 are MNHEY and SVGAGI. V shed 4 bases and J 13 bases; nucleotides not matched to a gene: 13. The CDR3 is CASSSGTGVTGFQFF. CDR3 DNA sequence: TGTGCCAGCAGTTCAGGGACAGGGGTGACCGGGTTCCAGTTCTTC.

The V gene is TRBV4-1, the J gene TRBJ2-7; the D is unclear. V was cut by 0 bases and J by 0 bases, with 12 bases left in between. Germline CDR1 MGHRA, CDR2 YSYEKL. This CDR3 has 16 amino acids. Written as DNA, the CDR3 is TGCGCCAGCAGCCAAGATCAGGCCTACCCCTCCTACGAGCAGTACTTC. It is translated as CASSQDQAYPSYEQYF.

This chain connects TRBV14 to TRBJ1-4, with D uncertain. V was clipped by 3 bases and J by 0 bases, with 14 bases between them. The CDR3 is 17 amino acids. Looked up from germline, CDR1 is SGHDN and CDR2 is FVKESK. The CDR3 sequence: CASSQRFKYATNEKLFF. The DNA of the CDR3 is TGTGCCAGCAGCCAGAGGTTTAAGTATGCAACTAATGAAAAACTGTTTTTT.

V gene TRBV5-1 combines with J gene TRBJ1-1; weak D call: TRBD1 (5 bases). The CDR3 loop spans 14 amino acids. The germline gives CDR1 SGHRS, CDR2 YFSETQ. The V gene lost 1 base and the J gene lost 5 bases, with 12 bases spanning the gap. The CDR3 bases are TGCGCCAGCAGCTTGATATCAGGGCGGACTGAAGCTTTCTTT. It encodes CASSLISGRTEAFF.

The V gene is TRBV7-2, the J gene TRBJ2-2; a possible D gene is TRBD2 (5 bases). The CDR3 length is 16 residues. Per germline, CDR1 SGHTA and CDR2 FQGNSA. V lost 1 base to trimming and J lost 6 bases, with 15 bases between them. CDR3 in amino acids: CASSLVRPSAAGELFF. The CDR3 nucleotides read TGTGCCAGCAGCTTAGTAAGACCTTCAGCGGCCGGGGAGCTGTTTTTT.

This chain uses TRBV5-6 with TRBJ1-2; a weak D match, TRBD1 (5 bases). The CDR3 covers 13 residues. Per germline, CDR1 SGHDT and CDR2 YYEEEE. V gave up 2 bases and J gave up 4 bases, with 9 bases separating them. CDR3 nucleotides: TGTGCCAGCAGCTTAGGGGAATCCTATGGCTACACCTTC. Its protein is CASSLGESYGYTF.

The chain links TRBV18 to TRBJ1-2; D is perhaps TRBD1 (6 bases). The CDR3 has 14 residues. In germline, CDR1 is KGHSH, CDR2 LQKENI. The germline V and J ends were trimmed by 2 bases and 8 bases, with 15 bases remaining between them. CDR3 bases: TGTGCCAGCTCACCAGTGACAGGAAACCAGGGCTACACCTTC. Translated, it gives CASSPVTGNQGYTF.